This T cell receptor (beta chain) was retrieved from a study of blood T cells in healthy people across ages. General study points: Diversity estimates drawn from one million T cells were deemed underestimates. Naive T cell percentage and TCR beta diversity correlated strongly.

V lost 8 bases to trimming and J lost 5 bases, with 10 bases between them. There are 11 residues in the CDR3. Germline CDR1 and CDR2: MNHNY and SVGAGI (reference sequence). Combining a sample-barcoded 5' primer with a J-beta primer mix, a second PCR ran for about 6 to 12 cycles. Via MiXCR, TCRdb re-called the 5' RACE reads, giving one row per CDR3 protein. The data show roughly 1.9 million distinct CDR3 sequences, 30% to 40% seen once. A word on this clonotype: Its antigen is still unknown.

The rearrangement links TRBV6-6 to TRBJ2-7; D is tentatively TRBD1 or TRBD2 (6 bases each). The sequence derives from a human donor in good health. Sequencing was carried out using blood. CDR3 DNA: TGTGCCAGCGGGGGGCCGAACGAGCAGTACTTC. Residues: CASGGPNEQYF.